This T cell receptor (beta chain) was captured by sequencing in a study of blood T cell repertoires in COVID-19. Overall study context: Acute and convalescent COVID-19 specimens originated in the United States, Italy and Spain.

As originally analysed: It was from reference gene primer amplification that nucleated cell counts were estimated. Only in-frame clones appear in the TCRdb table, and some are missing; sequencing was by immunoSEQ multiplex PCR. The D gene and trimming were derived from the DNA, and the V and J assignments and clone size from that table. Of 450,000 or so clones in the sample, approximately 90% were seen once. The germline V and J ends were trimmed by 5 bases and 2 bases, with 16 bases remaining between them. The CDR3 extends over 16 amino acids. Germline V CDR1 and CDR2: LNHDA, SQIVND (reference sequence).

The sequence was obtained from a man aged 18 to 30 with COVID-19, enrolled during active disease. Sequencing was carried out using peripheral blood. V and J are TRBV19 and TRBJ1-5; perhaps TRBD1 as D (5 bases). The CDR3 DNA reads TGTGCCAGTAGTCCACTGGTGCGGGGGGGCAATCAGCCCCAGCATTTT. Translated: CASSPLVRGGNQPQHF.